This T cell receptor beta chain is drawn from a study of blood T cells in healthy people across ages. Note on this clonotype: Germline and junction disagree at one end, which may indicate a read error.

Total RNA extracted from each sample amounted to at least 6 micrograms. Germline assignment: CDR1 MNHEY and CDR2 SVGAGI. The CDR3 sequence is 15 residues long. Alongside a J-beta primer mix, a sample-barcoded 5' primer served in a second PCR lasting about 7 to 11 cycles. Each CDR3 protein is one row after TCRdb ran MiXCR on the 5' RACE reads. This table holds roughly 640,000 distinct CDR3 sequences, about 28% found once. What was sequenced was blood. This receptor was taken from a woman aged 80 or over in good health. The chain uses TRBV6-5 and TRBJ2-6, with D perhaps assigned TRBD1 or TRBD2 (5 bases each). CDR3 sequence (DNA): TGTGCCAGCAGTTACTCGGGAGCTGGGGCCAACGTCCGGACTTTC. Its protein product is CASSYSGAGANVRTF.